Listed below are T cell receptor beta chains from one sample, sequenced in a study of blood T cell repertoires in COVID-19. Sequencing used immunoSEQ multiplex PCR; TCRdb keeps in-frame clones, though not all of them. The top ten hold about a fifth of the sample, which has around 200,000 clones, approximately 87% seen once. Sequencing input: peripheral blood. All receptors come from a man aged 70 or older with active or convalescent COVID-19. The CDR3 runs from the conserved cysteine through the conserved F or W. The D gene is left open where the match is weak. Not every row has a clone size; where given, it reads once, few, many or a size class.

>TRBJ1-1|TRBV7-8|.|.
CASSFALGRKLKAFF
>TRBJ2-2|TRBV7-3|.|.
CASSFDGNGELFF
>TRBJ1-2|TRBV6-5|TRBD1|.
CASSRDRAENYGYTF
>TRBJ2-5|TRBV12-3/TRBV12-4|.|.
CASSLHQETQYF
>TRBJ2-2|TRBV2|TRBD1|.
CASSTRDREAVGELFF
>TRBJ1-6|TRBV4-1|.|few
CASSFQEYNSPLHF
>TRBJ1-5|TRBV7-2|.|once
CASSLQGGSNQPQHF
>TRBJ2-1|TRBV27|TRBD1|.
CASSKITGGDEQFF
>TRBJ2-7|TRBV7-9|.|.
CASSLGLGGNEQYF
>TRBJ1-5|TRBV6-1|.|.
CASREDLRGQPQHF
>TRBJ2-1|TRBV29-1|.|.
CSVDPRGRDEQFF
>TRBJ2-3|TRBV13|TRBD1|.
CASSPTGTGGMDTQYF
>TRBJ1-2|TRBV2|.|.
CASRDDRTNYGYTF
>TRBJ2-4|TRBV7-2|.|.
CASSFRDKRDKNIQYF
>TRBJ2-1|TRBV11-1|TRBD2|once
CASSRPGLAGREEQFF
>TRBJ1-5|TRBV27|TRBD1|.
CASSRQGAGNQPQHF
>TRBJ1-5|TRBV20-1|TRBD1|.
CSASSRTGNSNQPQHF
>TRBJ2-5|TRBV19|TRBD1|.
CASGAGGSHGETQYF
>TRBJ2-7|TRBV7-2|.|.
CASSLSGKAPGKQYF
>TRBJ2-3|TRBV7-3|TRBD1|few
CASSTRTGGLDTQYF
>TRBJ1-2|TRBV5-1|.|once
CASSLGRSGYTF
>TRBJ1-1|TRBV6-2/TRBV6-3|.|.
CASSSPHLTEAFF
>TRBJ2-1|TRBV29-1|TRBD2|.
CSVELPSGRAYNEQFF
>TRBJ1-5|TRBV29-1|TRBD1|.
CSVMDRAQPQHF
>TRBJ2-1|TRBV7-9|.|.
CASSLARAYNEQFF
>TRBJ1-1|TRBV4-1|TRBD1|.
CASSQEGTVWMNTEAFF
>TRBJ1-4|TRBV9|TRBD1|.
CASSFGTGRNEKLFF
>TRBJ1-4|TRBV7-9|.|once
CASSLVRGTNEKLFF
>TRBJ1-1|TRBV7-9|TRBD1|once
CASSTRDRAITEAFF
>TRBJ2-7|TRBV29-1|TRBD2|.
CSVEGTSYYEQYF
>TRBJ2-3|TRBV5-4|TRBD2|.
CASSILGGGVDTQYF
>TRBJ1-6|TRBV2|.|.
CASSDQGNSPLHF
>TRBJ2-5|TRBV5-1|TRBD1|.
CASSRDRLQETQYF
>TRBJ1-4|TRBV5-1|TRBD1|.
CASSKGQGAPVGEKLFF
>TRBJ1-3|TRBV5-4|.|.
CASSLDRGNTIYF
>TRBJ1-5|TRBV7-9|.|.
CASPPQPQHF
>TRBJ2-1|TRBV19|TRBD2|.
CASTKREYNEQFF
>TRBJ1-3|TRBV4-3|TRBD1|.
CASSQDRQGSNTIYF
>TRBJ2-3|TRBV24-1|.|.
CATSDYSGVPRDTQYF
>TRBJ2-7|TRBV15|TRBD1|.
CATSRVGRGKGSYEQYF